This T cell receptor (beta chain) was sequenced during a study of metastatic and nonmetastatic thyroid tumors. Germline lookup yields CDR1 SGHTA and CDR2 FQGTGA. This CDR3 has 18 amino acids. V lost 0 bases to trimming and J lost 2 bases; unmatched junction nucleotides: 7. Using MiXCR, TCRdb reanalyzed the PCR reads. Here the sample spans about 16,000 clones, 22% being singletons. Thyroid surgery was preceded by no treatment in any patient. This clonotype originated in a female donor with papillary thyroid cancer or a benign thyroid nodule (not recorded which). Some clones in this sample may be carry-over from other donors' samples. This sequence joins TRBV7-3 and TRBJ2-3, with 11 bases fitting TRBD2. Sequenced input: adjacent normal tissue. The CDR3 loop is CASSLTDSGGAHTDTQYF. In DNA, the CDR3 is TGTGCCAGCAGCTTAACCGATAGCGGGGGGGCCCACACAGATACGCAGTATTTT.